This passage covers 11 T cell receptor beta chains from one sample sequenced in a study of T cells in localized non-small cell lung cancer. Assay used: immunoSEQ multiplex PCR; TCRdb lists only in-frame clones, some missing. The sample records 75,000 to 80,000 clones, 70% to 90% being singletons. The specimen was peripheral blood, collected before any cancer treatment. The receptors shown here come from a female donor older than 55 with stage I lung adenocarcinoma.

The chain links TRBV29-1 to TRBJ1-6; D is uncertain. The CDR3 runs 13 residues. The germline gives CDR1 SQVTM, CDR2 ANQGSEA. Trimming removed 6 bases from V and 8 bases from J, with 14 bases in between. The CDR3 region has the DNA TGCAGCGTGTCTCTGACGCCAGATTCACCCCTCCACTTT. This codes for CSVSLTPDSPLHF.

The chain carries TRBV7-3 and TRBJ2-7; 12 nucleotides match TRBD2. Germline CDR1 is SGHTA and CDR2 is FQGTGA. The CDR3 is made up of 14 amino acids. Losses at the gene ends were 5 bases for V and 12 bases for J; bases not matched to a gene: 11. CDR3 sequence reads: CASSTGLAGSRVYF. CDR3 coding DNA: TGTGCCAGCAGCACGGGACTAGCGGGCTCCAGGGTGTACTTC.

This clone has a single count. CDR3 bases: TGCGCCAGCAGCCCTTTGGACCCCCGGGACAGACACAATGAGCAGTTCTTC. This translates into CASSPLDPRDRHNEQFF. The chain carries TRBV10-1 and TRBJ2-1, with 7 bases that match TRBD1. Trimming cost V 6 bases and J 5 bases; bases outside gene matches: 16. Germline V lookup: CDR1 WNHNN, CDR2 SYGVQD (reference sequence). CDR3 length equals 17 residues.

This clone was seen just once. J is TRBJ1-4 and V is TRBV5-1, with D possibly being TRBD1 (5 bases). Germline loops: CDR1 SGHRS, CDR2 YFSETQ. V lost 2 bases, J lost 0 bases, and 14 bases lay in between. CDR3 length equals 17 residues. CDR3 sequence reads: CASSFFGQGATNEKLFF. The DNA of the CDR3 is TGCGCCAGCAGCTTTTTTGGGCAGGGAGCAACTAATGAAAAACTGTTTTTT. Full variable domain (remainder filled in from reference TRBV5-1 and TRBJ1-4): KAGVTQTPRYLIKTRGQQVTLSCSPISGHRSVSWYQQTPGQGLQFLFEYFSETQRNKGNFPGRFSGRQFSNSRSEMNVSTLELGDSALYLCASSFFGQGATNEKLFFGSGTQLSVL.

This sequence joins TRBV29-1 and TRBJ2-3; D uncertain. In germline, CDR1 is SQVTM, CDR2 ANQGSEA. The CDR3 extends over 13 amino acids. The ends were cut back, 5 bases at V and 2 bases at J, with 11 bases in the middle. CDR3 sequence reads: CSVPEWSTDTQYF. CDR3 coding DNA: TGCAGCGTTCCTGAGTGGTCCACAGATACGCAGTATTTT.

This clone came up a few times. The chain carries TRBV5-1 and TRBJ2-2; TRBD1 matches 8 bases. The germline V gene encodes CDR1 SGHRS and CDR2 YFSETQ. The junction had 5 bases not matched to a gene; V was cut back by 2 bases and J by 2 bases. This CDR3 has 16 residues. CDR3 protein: CASSFIRGPNTGELFF. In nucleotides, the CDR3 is TGCGCCAGCAGCTTCATCAGGGGGCCTAACACCGGGGAGCTGTTTTTT.

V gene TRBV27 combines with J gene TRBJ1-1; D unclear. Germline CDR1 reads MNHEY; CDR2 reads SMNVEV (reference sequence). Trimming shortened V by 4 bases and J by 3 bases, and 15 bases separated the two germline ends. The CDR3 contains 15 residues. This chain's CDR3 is CASSSRLMPHTEAFF. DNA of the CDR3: TGTGCCAGCAGTTCTCGGTTGATGCCTCACACTGAAGCTTTCTTT.

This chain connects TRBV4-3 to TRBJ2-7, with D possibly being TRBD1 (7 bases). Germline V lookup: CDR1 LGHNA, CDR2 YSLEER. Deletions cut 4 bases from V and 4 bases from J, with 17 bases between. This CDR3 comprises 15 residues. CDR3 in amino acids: CASSRGEDRSYEQYF. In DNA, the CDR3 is TGCGCCAGCAGCCGAGGGGAGGACAGGTCATACGAGCAGTACTTC.

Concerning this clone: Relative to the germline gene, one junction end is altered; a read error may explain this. The CDR3 bases are TGTGCCAGCAGCTTAGGGAACGCGGGGGACCCTCTGTCTTTC. This sequence encodes CASSLGNAGDPLSF. The rearrangement uses TRBV7-9 and TRBJ2-7, with 7 positions matching TRBD2. This CDR3 contains 14 residues. From germline, CDR1 is SEHNR and CDR2 FQNEAQ (reference sequence).

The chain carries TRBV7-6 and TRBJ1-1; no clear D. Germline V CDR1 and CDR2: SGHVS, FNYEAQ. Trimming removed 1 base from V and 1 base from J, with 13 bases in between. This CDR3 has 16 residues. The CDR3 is CASSLERFSQNTEAFF. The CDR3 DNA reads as TGTGCCAGCAGCTTAGAGCGCTTTTCACAGAACACTGAAGCTTTCTTT.

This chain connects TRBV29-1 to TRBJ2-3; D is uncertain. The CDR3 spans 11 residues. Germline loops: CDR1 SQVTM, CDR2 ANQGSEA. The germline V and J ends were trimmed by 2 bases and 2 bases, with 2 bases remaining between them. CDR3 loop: CSVEITDTQYF. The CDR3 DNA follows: TGCAGCGTTGAAATCACAGATACGCAGTATTTT.